This T cell receptor beta chain was identified during a study of neurological immune-mediated disorders. General study findings and limits: HTLV-1-associated myelopathy showed the most TCR clonal expansion; multiple sclerosis the least, below healthy controls.

Only one count was recorded for this clonotype. Its specificity is not known. At one of its ends the junction is not consistent with the germline gene, which may arise from a read error. This CDR3 comprises 16 residues. Germline V gene data show CDR1 as MNHEY and CDR2 as SVGEGT. cDNA synthesis was performed by 5'RACE with 10-nucleotide random UMIs. From the 5' RACE reads, TCRdb called clonotypes with MiXCR, one entry per CDR3 protein. The sample has some 87,000 distinct CDR3 sequences, approximately 6% seen once. Described time point: longitudinal time-point 2. Preparation of the unsorted libraries drew on 2 million PBMCs stored at -80 C.

The clonotype originates from a woman aged 60-75 years with multiple sclerosis. Material: PBMCs. The rearrangement joins TRBV6-2 or TRBV6-3 to TRBJ2-3, with 7 nucleotides matching TRBD1. The CDR3 protein is CTSSFADRPRTDTQYF. In nucleotides, the CDR3 is TGTACCAGCAGTTTCGCGGACAGGCCGCGCACAGATACGCAGTATTTT.